This T cell receptor beta chain was captured in a study of low-dose radiotherapy and immunotherapy resistance in tumors (dated by TCRdb to between 2021 and 2023). At the level of the whole study: Patients in Cohort 1 were given 0.5 Gy per fraction every 2 weeks, and the prescribed total PTV dose was 6.5 Gy. Eight patients were included in the translational analysis: three from the first dose cohort and the first five from the second dose cohort. Intravenous cyclophosphamide at 200 mg/m2 was administered every two weeks, one day ahead of each radiation and immunotherapy administration. Cohort 2 received 1 Gy per fraction every two weeks, with a total of 13 Gy over 26 weeks. Patients were given nivolumab as a 240 mg flat dose every two weeks and ipilimumab at 1 mg/kg every six weeks, with both drugs delivered intravenously. Trial participants were not randomized into treatment groups. Patients took aspirin 300 mg orally once daily for four cycles, starting on cycle 1 day 1.

First-strand cDNA was synthesized with Superscript III and a set of TRAV- and TRBV-specific primers, covering both TCRalpha and TCRbeta chains. TCRs were amplified for 20 to 25 PCR cycles with Phusion, using a constant-region primer paired with the adapter attached to the V primers. The MessageAmp II aRNA Amplification Kit was used to amplify the isolated mRNA, with in vitro transcription run for 16 hours at 37 degrees C. mRNA for TCR sequencing was isolated with the Dynabeads mRNA DIRECT Purification Kit. A second approximately 25-cycle Phusion PCR added indexed Illumina adapters, and products were purified with AMPure XP beads. TCRalpha and TCRbeta libraries were deep-sequenced on an Illumina MiniSeq instrument. The published analysis was carried out like this. Custom Perl scripts pooled TCR sequences encoding the same protein, removed out-of-frame sequences and computed each clonotype's abundance. TCR sequences supported by only a single read were excluded from analysis. Repertoire metrics included Shannon entropy, Gini index, clonality, richness, and frequency of TCRs shared between repertoires. TCRdb trimmed public reads at Q25 via fastp, called clones via MiXCR and kept in-frame beta chains. Entries that share a CDR3 protein sequence are merged under the most common genes and DNA. The authors' filters were not applied to this entry. This sample holds tens of thousands of distinct CDR3 sequences; 9.4% were observed only once. Approximately 0.98% of the sample is in the top ten clones.

Of note for this clonotype: What this receptor recognizes is not known. Per-base qualities were not stored, and no clone one base away is much larger.

The CDR3 goes from the cysteine to the phenylalanine over 20 residues. The sequence is cut down to CDR3 DNA, 60 bases in frame from base 1. The germline V gene specifies ENHRY as CDR1 and SYGVKD as CDR2. V sheds 8 bases and J sheds 1 base, leaving 27 bases between their ends. Interpreted using the paper, the time point label stands for: before trial treatment. The donors came from RACIN, which was a single-arm phase I dose-escalation trial that paired nivolumab and ipilimumab with aspirin, low-dose cyclophosphamide and low-dose radiotherapy. Eligible patients had advanced, TIL-negative solid tumors. Rearrangement joined TRBV10-3 to TRBJ2-6; the D gene is perhaps TRBD1 or TRBD2, as each covers 5 bases. Sample: PBMCs, taken before treatment. The clonotype was recovered from a male donor with prostate cancer. The CDR3 corresponds to CAIGKTRDPISQSGANVLTF. The nucleotides read TGTGCCATCGGAAAGACCCGGGACCCAATTAGCCAATCTGGGGCCAACGTCCTGACTTTC.